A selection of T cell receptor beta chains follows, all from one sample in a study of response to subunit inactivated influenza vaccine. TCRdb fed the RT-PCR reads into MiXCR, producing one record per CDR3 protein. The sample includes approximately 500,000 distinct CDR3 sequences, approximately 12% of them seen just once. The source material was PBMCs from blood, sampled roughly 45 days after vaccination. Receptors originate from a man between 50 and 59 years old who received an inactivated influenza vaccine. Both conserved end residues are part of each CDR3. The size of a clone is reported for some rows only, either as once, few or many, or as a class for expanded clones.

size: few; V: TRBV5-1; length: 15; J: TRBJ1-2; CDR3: CASSLDARGVNGYTF
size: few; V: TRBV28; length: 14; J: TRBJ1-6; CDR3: CASRTGGSNSPLHF
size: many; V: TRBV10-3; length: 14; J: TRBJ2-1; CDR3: CAISEKGVRGEQFF
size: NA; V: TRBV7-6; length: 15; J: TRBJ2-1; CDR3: CASSSLAGVPNEQFF
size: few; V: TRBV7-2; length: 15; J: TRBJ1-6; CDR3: CASSLVRQGNSPLHF
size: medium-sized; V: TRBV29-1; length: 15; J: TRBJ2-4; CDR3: CSVSGGIEPKNIQYF
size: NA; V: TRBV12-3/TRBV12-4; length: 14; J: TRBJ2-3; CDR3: CASSIQTRSDTQYF
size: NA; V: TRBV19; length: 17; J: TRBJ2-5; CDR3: CASSPSVGGVNSETQYF
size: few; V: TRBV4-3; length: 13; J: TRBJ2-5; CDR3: CASSQVHRETQYF
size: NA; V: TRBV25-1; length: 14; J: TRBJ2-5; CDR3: CASSEPRGTETQYF
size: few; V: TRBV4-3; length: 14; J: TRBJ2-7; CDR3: CASSQGWGGDEQYF
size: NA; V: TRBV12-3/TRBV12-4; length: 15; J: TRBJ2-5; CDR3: CASSLRLAGVGTQYF
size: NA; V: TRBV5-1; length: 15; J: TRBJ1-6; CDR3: CASSHGTGNNSPLHF
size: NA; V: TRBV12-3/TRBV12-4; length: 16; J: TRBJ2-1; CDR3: CASSLEGAGTYNEQFF
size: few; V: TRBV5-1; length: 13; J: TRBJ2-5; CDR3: CASSLAYGETQYF
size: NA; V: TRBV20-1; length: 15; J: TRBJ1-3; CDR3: CSARPQGHSGNTIYF
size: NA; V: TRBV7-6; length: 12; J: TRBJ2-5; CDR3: CASSPWRETQYF
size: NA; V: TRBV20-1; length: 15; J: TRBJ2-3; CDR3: CSATGAGGQLDTQYF
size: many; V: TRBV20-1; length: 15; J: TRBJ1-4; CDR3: CSAREDRGYSEKLFF
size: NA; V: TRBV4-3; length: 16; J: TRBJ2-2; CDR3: CASSQATSGYTGELFF
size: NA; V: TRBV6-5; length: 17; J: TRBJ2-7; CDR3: CASSFRWQGARVYEQYF
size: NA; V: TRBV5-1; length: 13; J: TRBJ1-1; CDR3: CASSLGDRGEAFF
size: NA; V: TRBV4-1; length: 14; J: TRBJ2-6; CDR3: CASTGFSGANVLTF
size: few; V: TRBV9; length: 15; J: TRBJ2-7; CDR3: CASSALAGPSYEQYF
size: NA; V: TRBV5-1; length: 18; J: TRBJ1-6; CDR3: CASRGGTALNSYNSPLHF
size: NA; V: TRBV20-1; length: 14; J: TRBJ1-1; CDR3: CSARDYTVNTEAFF
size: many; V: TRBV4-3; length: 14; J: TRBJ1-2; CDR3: CASSQGTGGRGYTF
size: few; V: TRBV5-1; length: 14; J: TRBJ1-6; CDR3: CASRSDSYNSPLHF
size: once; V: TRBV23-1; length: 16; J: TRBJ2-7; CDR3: CASSQSVAGDLYEQYF
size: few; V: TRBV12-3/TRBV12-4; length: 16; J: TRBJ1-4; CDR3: CASSALPGQGKEKLFF
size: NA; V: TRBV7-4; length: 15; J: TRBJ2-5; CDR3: CASSSQGRGPETQYF
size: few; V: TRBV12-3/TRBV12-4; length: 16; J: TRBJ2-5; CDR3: CASRGPGVGSQETQYF
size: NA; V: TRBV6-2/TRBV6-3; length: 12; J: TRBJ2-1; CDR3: CATSRGYNEQFF
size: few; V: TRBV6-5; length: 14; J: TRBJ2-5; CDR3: CASSYDRGRETQYF
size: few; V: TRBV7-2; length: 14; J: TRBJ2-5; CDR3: CASSLVWPDGTQYF
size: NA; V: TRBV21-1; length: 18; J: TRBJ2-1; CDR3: CASSKAAPSGRGYDEQFF
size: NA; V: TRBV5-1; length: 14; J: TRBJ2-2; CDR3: CASSFSEDTGELFF
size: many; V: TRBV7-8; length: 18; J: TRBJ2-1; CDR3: CASSWSGTSGRAGNEQFF
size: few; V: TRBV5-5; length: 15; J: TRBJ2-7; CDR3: CASSPDAGRSYEQYF
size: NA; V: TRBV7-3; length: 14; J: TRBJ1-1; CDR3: CASSPQWGSPEAFF